Shown below are 23 T cell receptor beta chains from a single sample sequenced in a study of blood T cell repertoires in COVID-19. TCRdb keeps only in-frame clones here, not all; method: immunoSEQ multiplex PCR. The sample lists 200,000 to 300,000 clones; around 88% were seen once. Material: peripheral blood. These receptors originate from a man aged 25-45 years with active or convalescent COVID-19.

On this clone: Germline and junction disagree at one end, which may indicate a read error. The CDR3 nucleotides read TGTGCCAGCAGCTTGGGCGGGACTGGTTCCTACAATGAGAAGTTCTTC. Amino acid sequence: CASSLGGTGSYNEKFF. The chain combines TRBV5-5 with TRBJ2-1, with a possible D match to TRBD2 (6 bases). There are 16 residues in the CDR3. Germline V gene data show CDR1 as SGHKS and CDR2 as YYEKEE (reference sequence).

There are a few counts of this clone. The chain carries TRBV9 and TRBJ1-2, with 7 bases aligning to TRBD1. CDR1 SGDLS and CDR2 YYNGEE come from the germline V gene. There are 15 residues in the CDR3. Trimming removed 3 bases from V and 0 bases from J; junction bases left unmatched: 5. CDR3 residues: CASSAQGTANYGYTF. In nucleotides, the CDR3 is TGTGCCAGCAGCGCTCAAGGGACAGCTAACTATGGCTACACCTTC.

The chain recombines TRBV4-2 with TRBJ2-7; 7 nucleotides align to TRBD1. The CDR3 has 16 residues. Germline CDR1 is LGHNA and CDR2 is YNFKEQ. J gave up 7 bases and V 1 base, and 13 bases lay outside the gene matches. The CDR3 region is CASSQGWQGVSKEQYF. As DNA, the CDR3 is TGTGCCAGCAGCCAAGGCTGGCAGGGGGTATCTAAAGAGCAGTACTTC.

This clone has more than one count but fewer than ten. The J gene is TRBJ1-1, the V gene TRBV4-1, with D perhaps TRBD1 (5 bases). CDR1 MGHRA and CDR2 YSYEKL come from the germline V gene. With 3 bases removed from V and 4 bases from J, the gap between germline ends came to 9 bases. The CDR3 totals 13 residues. As DNA, the CDR3 is TGCGCCAGCAGCCATAAGGGGATCACTGAAGCTTTCTTT. It codes for CASSHKGITEAFF.

J is TRBJ2-3 and V is TRBV5-1; possible D gene TRBD2, 6 bases. Trimming removed 2 bases from V and 11 bases from J, with 21 bases in between. This CDR3 spans 15 amino acids. Germline CDR1 reads SGHRS; CDR2 reads YFSETQ. Written as DNA, the CDR3 is TGCGCCAGCAGCTTCCAAAACCCACAGGCGGAGGGGCAGTATTTT. This codes for CASSFQNPQAEGQYF. The full variable domain, its missing parts supplied by reference TRBV5-1 and TRBJ2-3, is KAGVTQTPRYLIKTRGQQVTLSCSPISGHRSVSWYQQTPGQGLQFLFEYFSETQRNKGNFPGRFSGRQFSNSRSEMNVSTLELGDSALYLCASSFQNPQAEGQYFGPGTRLTVL.

This chain uses TRBV3-1 (or the pseudogene TRBV3-2) with TRBJ1-2; D unclear. Germline V CDR1 and CDR2: LGHDT, YNNKEL (reference sequence). The CDR3 has 13 amino acids. V gave up 3 bases and J gave up 3 bases, with 8 bases separating them. For the CDR3, the DNA is TGTGCCAGCAGCCAGGGCCAATACTATGGCTACACCTTC. Protein product: CASSQGQYYGYTF.

This clone was counted a single time. This sequence joins TRBV5-4 and TRBJ1-4, with D possibly being TRBD1 (6 bases). The CDR3 has 15 amino acids. The V end was cut by 4 bases, the J end by 8 bases, with 18 bases between. Germline V gene sequence: CDR1 SGHNT, CDR2 YYREEE (reference sequence). The CDR3 spells CASSLFGGAREKLFF. As DNA, the CDR3 is TGTGCCAGCAGCCTATTTGGGGGGGCAAGGGAAAAACTGTTTTTT.

The chain recombines TRBV9 with TRBJ2-3, with 9 bases lining up with TRBD2. The junction had 10 bases not matched to a gene; V was cut back by 3 bases and J by 5 bases. This CDR3 is 16 amino acids long. CDR1 SGDLS and CDR2 YYNGEE come from the germline V gene. The CDR3 protein is CASSAELAGGLDTQYF. The CDR3 nucleotides are TGTGCCAGCAGCGCGGAACTAGCGGGCGGTTTAGATACGCAGTATTTT.

This clone was found once. DNA for the CDR3: TGTGCCAGTAGTCGGGACAACTCCTACGAGCAGTACTTC. Translation: CASSRDNSYEQYF. The chain couples TRBV19 to TRBJ2-7; perhaps TRBD1 as D (6 bases). Trimming removed 5 bases at V and 0 bases at J, with 8 bases between. Germline CDR1 LNHDA, CDR2 SQIVND (reference sequence). The CDR3 is made up of 13 amino acids. Based on the CDR3 plus reference TRBV19 and TRBJ2-7, the full variable domain is DGGITQSPKYLFRKEGQNVTLSCEQNLNHDAMYWYRQDPGQGLRLIYYSQIVNDFQKGDIAEGYSVSREKKESFPLTVTSAQKNPTAFYLCASSRDNSYEQYFGPGTRLTVT.

The chain carries TRBV5-4 and TRBJ1-2, with no clear D. This CDR3 has 13 residues. V was shortened by 6 bases and J by 8 bases, with 17 bases between the two germline ends. Per germline, CDR1 SGHNT and CDR2 YYREEE (reference sequence). Here the CDR3 DNA reads TGTGCCAGCACCCGTGGGGAGCTTGAGGGCTACACCTTC. Translated, it gives CASTRGELEGYTF.

The CDR3, as DNA: TGTGCCAGCAGGGGGACAAGGGGTAGAACTGAAGCTTTCTTT. As protein: CASRGTRGRTEAFF. The genes are TRBV2 and TRBJ1-1; D is perhaps TRBD1 (6 bases). The CDR3 runs to 14 residues. Trimming pared 6 bases from V and 5 bases from J, leaving 16 bases between. Germline V gene data show CDR1 as SNHLY and CDR2 as FYNNEI. The complete variable domain, with remaining parts taken from reference TRBV2 and TRBJ1-1, reads EPEVTQTPSHQVTQMGQEVILRCVPISNHLYFYWYRQILGQKVEFLVSFYNNEISEKSEIFDDQFSVERPDGSNFTLKIRSTKLEDSAMYFCASRGTRGRTEAFFGQGTRLTVV.

The chain links TRBV9 to TRBJ2-7; maybe TRBD1 (6 bases). Germline assignment: CDR1 SGDLS and CDR2 YYNGEE. Trimming removed 7 bases at V and 2 bases at J, with 10 bases between. This CDR3 is built from 12 residues. CDR3 region: CASGQSPYEQYF. CDR3 nucleotide sequence: TGTGCCAGCGGACAGAGCCCCTACGAGCAGTACTTC.

The chain recombines TRBV7-9 with TRBJ2-7, with 11 bases identical to TRBD1. The CDR3 length is 16 residues. CDR1 is SEHNR, CDR2 FQNEAQ, per germline (reference sequence). With V trimmed by 3 bases and J by 5 bases, 9 bases remained unmatched. The CDR3 reads CASSFTPGQGDNEQYF. The CDR3 DNA follows: TGTGCCAGCAGCTTTACACCGGGACAGGGGGACAACGAGCAGTACTTC.

The rearrangement uses TRBV23-1 and TRBJ1-4; TRBD1 is a possible D gene (6 bases). TRBV23-1 is flagged as an ORF with uncertain function. Trimming removed 2 bases at V and 4 bases at J, with 17 bases between. There are 17 residues in the CDR3. The CDR3 protein is CASSQPDRRGGNEKLFF. The CDR3 nucleotides read TGCGCCAGCAGTCAACCAGACAGGAGAGGGGGTAATGAAAAACTGTTTTTT.

This clone was recorded a few times. The V gene is TRBV10-3, the J gene TRBJ2-3, with D perhaps TRBD2 (6 bases). The germline V gene has CDR1 ENHRY and CDR2 SYGVKD. The ends were cut back, 7 bases at V and 3 bases at J, with 11 bases in the middle. The CDR3 has 13 amino acids. The CDR3 spells CAIMAGGTDTQYF. The CDR3 DNA reads TGTGCCATCATGGCCGGGGGAACAGATACGCAGTATTTT.

V gene TRBV7-2 combines with J gene TRBJ1-3; 8 bases are a match to TRBD1. CDR3 length: 16 residues. Germline V lookup: CDR1 SGHTA, CDR2 FQGNSA. Trimming at V came to 10 bases and at J to 0 bases, leaving 11 bases not matched to a gene. For the CDR3, the DNA is TGTGCCACGAAGACAGGGGCCACCAACTCTGGAAACACCATATATTTT. It specifies CATKTGATNSGNTIYF.

This clone is a singleton in its sample. CDR3 DNA sequence: TGTGCCAGCAGTGCCGATGACAGTAACCTTGATTCACCCCTCCACTTT. Residues: CASSADDSNLDSPLHF. The chain recombines TRBV6-1 with TRBJ1-6, with D possibly being TRBD1 (5 bases). CDR1 and CDR2 from the germline V gene are MNHNS and SASEGT. The CDR3 loop spans 16 amino acids. The V end was cut by 4 bases, the J end by 8 bases, with 18 bases between.

V gene TRBV2 combines with J gene TRBJ1-1, with 10 positions matching TRBD1. Germline V gives CDR1 SNHLY, CDR2 FYNNEI. Unmatched junction bases numbered 13, after V lost 4 bases and J lost 8 bases. The CDR3 contains 16 residues. CDR3 DNA sequence: TGTGCCAGCAGTGGGACGACAGGGGGCAACGTGGGAGAAGCTTTCTTT. Translating gives CASSGTTGGNVGEAFF. The full variable domain, its missing parts supplied by reference TRBV2 and TRBJ1-1, is EPEVTQTPSHQVTQMGQEVILRCVPISNHLYFYWYRQILGQKVEFLVSFYNNEISEKSEIFDDQFSVERPDGSNFTLKIRSTKLEDSAMYFCASSGTTGGNVGEAFFGQGTRLTVV.

This sequence joins TRBV24-1 and TRBJ2-3; the match to TRBD2 covers 12 bases. The CDR3 is 16 residues long. From germline, CDR1 is KGHDR and CDR2 SFDVKD. Trimming at V came to 5 bases and at J to 5 bases, leaving 7 bases not matched to a gene. The CDR3 sequence: CATSGASGGAQDTQYF. As DNA, the CDR3 is TGTGCCACCAGTGGTGCTAGCGGGGGGGCTCAAGATACGCAGTATTTT.

The V call is TRBV11-2, the J call TRBJ1-6; possible D gene TRBD1, 6 bases. CDR1 SGHAT and CDR2 FQNNGV come from the germline V gene. V lost 5 bases, J lost 7 bases, and 21 bases lay in between. This CDR3 is built from 17 residues. The CDR3 nucleotides are TGTGCCAGCAGCAATCGTATAGGGAACAGGGCGAATTCACCCCTCCACTTT. Translation: CASSNRIGNRANSPLHF.

The genes are TRBV4-2 and TRBJ1-3; the match to TRBD1 covers 11 bases. CDR1 LGHNA and CDR2 YNFKEQ come from the germline V gene. The CDR3 extends over 19 amino acids. The ends lost 7 bases at V and 5 bases at J; junction bases unmatched: 19. CDR3 protein: CASTSTFNPGQGERNTIYF. In nucleotides, the CDR3 is TGTGCCAGCACCTCAACTTTTAATCCGGGACAGGGGGAAAGAAACACCATATATTTT.

This clone was seen just once. The genes are TRBV6-5 and TRBJ2-3; a possible D gene is TRBD1 (6 bases). This CDR3 region has 15 residues. Germline CDR1 reads MNHEY; CDR2 reads SVGAGI. V was pared by 2 bases and J by 2 bases, with 11 bases between. CDR3 nucleotide sequence: TGTGCCAGCAGTTACATACAGGGATTCACAGATACGCAGTATTTT. Its translation: CASSYIQGFTDTQYF.

V usage is TRBV2 and J usage is TRBJ2-5; unclear D gene. The CDR3 runs 13 residues. Trimming stripped 4 bases from V and 3 bases from J, with 9 bases between. Germline lookup yields CDR1 SNHLY and CDR2 FYNNEI. As DNA, the CDR3 is TGTGCCAGCAGTGCAGAAAGTGAAGAGACCCAGTACTTC. It encodes CASSAESEETQYF.